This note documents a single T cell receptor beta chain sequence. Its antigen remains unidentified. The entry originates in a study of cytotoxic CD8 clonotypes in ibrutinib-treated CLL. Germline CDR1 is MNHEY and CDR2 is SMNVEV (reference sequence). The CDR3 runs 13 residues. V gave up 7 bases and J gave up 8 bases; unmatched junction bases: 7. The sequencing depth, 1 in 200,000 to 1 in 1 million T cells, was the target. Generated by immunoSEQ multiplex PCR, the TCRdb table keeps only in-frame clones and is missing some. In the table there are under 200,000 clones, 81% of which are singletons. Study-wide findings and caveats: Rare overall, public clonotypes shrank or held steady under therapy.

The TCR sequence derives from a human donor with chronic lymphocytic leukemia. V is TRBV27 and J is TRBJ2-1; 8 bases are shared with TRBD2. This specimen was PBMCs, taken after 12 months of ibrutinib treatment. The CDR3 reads CASNQRGRDEQFF. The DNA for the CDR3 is TGTGCCAGCAACCAGCGGGGGAGGGATGAGCAGTTCTTC.